What follows are 21 T cell receptor beta chains derived from one specimen sequenced in a study of cytomegalovirus exposure and HLA in healthy donors. Researchers ran the PCR with 60 Vbeta and 13 Jbeta primers. Here immunoSEQ multiplex PCR was the method, and the copy in TCRdb shows in-frame clones only, minus some. This table has some 190,000 clones, 87% appearing once. Material for sequencing was PBMCs. All receptors derive from a boy aged 2 to 9 in good health and CMV-seronegative.

This chain connects TRBV4-1 to TRBJ1-2, with D hard to call. The CDR3 has 14 residues. CDR1 and CDR2 from the germline V gene are MGHRA and YSYEKL. V was trimmed by 0 bases and J by 4 bases, leaving 9 bases between them. The CDR3 is CASSQDQRVYGYTF. CDR3 nucleotides: TGCGCCAGCAGCCAAGATCAACGGGTCTATGGCTACACCTTC.

J is TRBJ1-4 and V is TRBV18, with D hard to call. CDR3 length: 15 residues. In germline, CDR1 is KGHSH, CDR2 LQKENI. The V and J ends lost 1 base and 6 bases respectively, with 12 bases between them. This CDR3 reads CASSPREGRDEKLFF. CDR3 bases: TGTGCCAGCTCACCACGAGAGGGAAGGGATGAAAAACTGTTTTTT.

The rearrangement joins TRBV5-1 to TRBJ2-6; TRBD2 might be the D (6 bases). The CDR3 totals 14 residues. Trimming took off 10 bases at V and 0 bases at J, with 11 bases between the two ends. The germline V gene encodes CDR1 SGHRS and CDR2 YFSETQ. CDR3 sequence (DNA): TGCGCCGGCAACGGGGGCTCTGGGGCCAACGTCCTGACTTTC. As protein: CAGNGGSGANVLTF.

J is TRBJ2-3 and V is TRBV19, with TRBD2 identical over 8 bases. The J segment lost 0 bases and the V segment lost 9 bases, leaving 11 bases of the junction unmatched. This CDR3 contains 16 residues. The germline CDR1 and CDR2 sequences are LNHDA and SQIVND (reference sequence). This chain's CDR3 is CASRRIAGQSTDTQYF. DNA of the CDR3: TGTGCCAGCAGACGAATAGCGGGGCAGAGCACAGATACGCAGTATTTT.

The rearrangement joins TRBV5-1 to TRBJ2-1, with D maybe TRBD2 (6 bases). The V end lost 5 bases, the J end lost 4 bases, and 7 bases lay between the germline ends. This CDR3 comprises 12 residues. From germline, CDR1 is SGHRS and CDR2 YFSETQ. The CDR3 sequence: CASRRGYNEQFF. The CDR3 DNA reads TGCGCCAGCAGGCGGGGTTACAATGAGCAGTTCTTC. The full variable domain, in which reference TRBV5-1 and TRBJ2-1 provide the parts outside the CDR3, is KAGVTQTPRYLIKTRGQQVTLSCSPISGHRSVSWYQQTPGQGLQFLFEYFSETQRNKGNFPGRFSGRQFSNSRSEMNVSTLELGDSALYLCASRRGYNEQFFGPGTRLTVL.

The CDR3 DNA sequence: TGCGCCAGCAGCTTAACGGACTATAATGAGCAGTTCTTC. Its protein product is CASSLTDYNEQFF. The genes are TRBV5-1 and TRBJ2-1, with D possibly being TRBD2 (6 bases). The CDR3 runs to 13 residues. Germline V lookup: CDR1 SGHRS, CDR2 YFSETQ. The V end was cut by 2 bases, the J end by 7 bases, with 10 bases between.

This sequence joins TRBV10-3 and TRBJ2-1, with D perhaps TRBD2 (6 bases). There are 13 residues in the CDR3. Per the germline V gene, CDR1 is ENHRY and CDR2 is SYGVKD. The V end lost 5 bases, the J end lost 7 bases, and 12 bases lay between the germline ends. The CDR3 nucleotides are TGTGCCATCAGTCCGGGGGATAGTAATGAGCAGTTCTTC. Translating gives CAISPGDSNEQFF.

The chain carries TRBV2 and TRBJ1-4, with D possibly matching TRBD1 (6 bases). Germline-derived CDR1 and CDR2 are SNHLY and FYNNEI. With 5 bases removed from V and 3 bases from J, the gap between germline ends came to 13 bases. This CDR3 contains 15 residues. CDR3 coding DNA: TGTGCCAGCAGTTTACAGGGCTTTTCTAATGAAAAACTGTTTTTT. It encodes CASSLQGFSNEKLFF.

The CDR3 bases are TGTGCCTGGGAGCCCCGGGGACAAGATCAACATGGCTACACCTTC. Translated: CAWEPRGQDQHGYTF. This chain joins TRBV30 and TRBJ1-2; weak D call: TRBD1 (6 bases). Trimming took off 5 bases at V and 6 bases at J, with 22 bases between the two ends. In germline, CDR1 is GTSNPN, CDR2 SVGIG (reference sequence). This CDR3 is built from 15 residues.

The chain joins TRBV7-9 to TRBJ2-7; 9 bases map to TRBD1. The CDR3 extends over 15 amino acids. CDR1 is SEHNR and CDR2 is FQNEAQ in the germline V gene (reference sequence). Unmatched junction bases numbered 9, after V lost 5 bases and J lost 4 bases. The CDR3 here is CASSQQGAFIYEQYF. The CDR3 bases are TGTGCCAGCAGCCAACAGGGGGCTTTTATTTACGAGCAGTACTTC.

The V call is TRBV30, the J call TRBJ2-1; D gene ambiguous. CDR1 is GTSNPN, CDR2 SVGIG, per germline (reference sequence). The V end was cut by 0 bases, the J end by 6 bases, with 12 bases between. The CDR3 has 14 amino acids. CDR3 bases: TGTGCCTGGAGTGTCGGCGGAACCTTCAATGAGCAGTTCTTC. Amino acid sequence: CAWSVGGTFNEQFF.

The chain joins TRBV27 to TRBJ1-5, with 7 nucleotides matching TRBD1. In germline, CDR1 is MNHEY, CDR2 SMNVEV (reference sequence). The V and J ends lost 3 bases and 9 bases, in that order; junction bases with no gene match: 5. This CDR3 contains 13 residues. The CDR3 DNA reads TGTGCCAGCAGTTTTGGGACAGCTCGGCCCCAGCATTTT. Its protein product is CASSFGTARPQHF.

In nucleotides, the CDR3 is TGTGCCAGCAGCATTGGGACAGGGAGGAATAGCAATCAGCCCCAGCATTTT. Translated, it gives CASSIGTGRNSNQPQHF. The gene calls are TRBV7-9 and TRBJ1-5; 9 nucleotides align to TRBD1. This CDR3 contains 17 residues. Germline lookup yields CDR1 SEHNR and CDR2 FQNEAQ (reference sequence). J gave up 0 bases and V 5 bases, and 8 bases lay outside the gene matches.

This sequence joins TRBV5-1 and TRBJ1-3; D gene ambiguous. Trimming stripped 2 bases from V and 8 bases from J, with 23 bases between. This CDR3 is built from 17 residues. The germline V gene has CDR1 SGHRS and CDR2 YFSETQ. CDR3 residues: CASSLPPVEPARHTIYF. CDR3 nucleotide sequence: TGCGCCAGCAGCTTACCGCCTGTTGAACCAGCGCGGCACACCATATATTTT.

This clone appeared a few times. The chain links TRBV5-4 to TRBJ2-6; 7 bases map to TRBD2. This CDR3 has 16 residues. V trimming: 4 bases; J trimming: 2 bases; junction bases outside the gene matches: 6. CDR1 is SGHNT and CDR2 is YYREEE in the germline V gene (reference sequence). In DNA form, the CDR3 reads TGTGCCAGCAGCCCCTGGGGAGGGGCTGGGGCCAACGTCCTGACTTTC. Translating gives CASSPWGGAGANVLTF. The variable domain in full, with the rest retrieved from reference TRBV5-4 and TRBJ2-6, is ETGVTQSPTHLIKTRGQQVTLRCSSQSGHNTVSWYQQALGQGPQFIFQYYREEENGRGNFPPRFSGLQFPNYSSELNVNALELDDSALYLCASSPWGGAGANVLTFGAGSRLTVL.

This chain joins TRBV29-1 and TRBJ1-4, with a weak D call TRBD1 (6 bases). The CDR3 spans 14 residues. The V end was cut by 7 bases, the J end by 7 bases, with 19 bases between. CDR1 and CDR2 from the germline V gene are SQVTM and ANQGSEA. For the CDR3, the DNA is TGCAGCGCCTACTCCAGGGGAGAGGTTGAAAAACTGTTTTTT. Translated, it gives CSAYSRGEVEKLFF.

The chain has TRBV5-1 and TRBJ2-7; D perhaps matches TRBD1 (6 bases). The CDR3 extends over 14 amino acids. Germline V gives CDR1 SGHRS, CDR2 YFSETQ. Trimming stripped 0 bases from V and 5 bases from J, with 12 bases between. CDR3 sequence: CASSLEAGAHEQYF. CDR3 nucleotide sequence: TGCGCCAGCAGCTTGGAGGCAGGGGCCCACGAGCAGTACTTC.

V gene TRBV15 combines with J gene TRBJ1-5, with a possible D match to TRBD1 (6 bases). Between the trimmed V and J ends, which lost 3 bases and 6 bases, there was a span of 12 bases. Looked up from germline, CDR1 is LNHNV and CDR2 is YYDKDF (reference sequence). The CDR3 extends over 14 amino acids. The CDR3, as DNA: TGTGCCACCAGCAGGGACAGCCCAGGTCAGCCCCAGCATTTT. Protein: CATSRDSPGQPQHF.

The chain is built from TRBV19 and TRBJ1-5, with 8 nucleotides matching TRBD1. The length of the CDR3 is 15 residues. Trimming removed 7 bases from V and 2 bases from J; junction bases left unmatched: 7. Per germline, CDR1 LNHDA and CDR2 SQIVND (reference sequence). The DNA for the CDR3 is TGTGCCAGTACCTCTCCGGGACAGGGCAATCAGCCCCAGCATTTT. Translating it yields CASTSPGQGNQPQHF. The complete variable domain, with remaining parts taken from reference TRBV19 and TRBJ1-5, reads DGGITQSPKYLFRKEGQNVTLSCEQNLNHDAMYWYRQDPGQGLRLIYYSQIVNDFQKGDIAEGYSVSREKKESFPLTVTSAQKNPTAFYLCASTSPGQGNQPQHFGDGTRLSIL.

The chain recombines TRBV18 with TRBJ2-3; 11 bases match TRBD2. Germline CDR1 is KGHSH and CDR2 is LQKENI. There are 16 residues in the CDR3. V shed 6 bases, J shed 2 bases, and the junction held 7 bases outside the gene matches. CDR3 region: CASSPIAGGITDTQYF. DNA of the CDR3: TGTGCCAGCTCGCCAATAGCGGGGGGGATCACAGATACGCAGTATTTT. Drawing the rest from reference TRBV18 and TRBJ2-3, the complete variable domain is NAGVMQNPRHLVRRRGQEARLRCSPMKGHSHVYWYRQLPEEGLKFMVYLQKENIIDESGMPKERFSAEFPKEGPSILRIQQVVRGDSAAYFCASSPIAGGITDTQYFGPGTRLTVL.

This clone was detected only once. The chain uses TRBV6-1 and TRBJ1-2, with no clear D. Germline V gene sequence: CDR1 MNHNS, CDR2 SASEGT. The length of the CDR3 is 15 residues. V was trimmed by 4 bases and J by 1 base, leaving 13 bases between them. This CDR3 is CASSGNPSVNYGYTF. The CDR3 DNA reads as TGTGCCAGCAGTGGTAACCCCAGCGTTAACTATGGCTACACCTTC.